These 2 T cell receptor beta chains share one sample of origin, sequenced in a study of blood T cell repertoires in COVID-19. Repertoires were generated with immunoSEQ multiplex PCR, while TCRdb's copy carries only in-frame clones and drops some. The top ten hold approximately 12% of the sample, which has some 290,000 clones, about 86% seen once. The sequenced sample was peripheral blood. The source of these receptors is a woman in her 30s with COVID-19, enrolled during active disease.

The J gene is TRBJ1-5, the V gene TRBV28; D not resolved. This CDR3 has 15 residues. Deletions cut 3 bases from V and 4 bases from J, with 13 bases between. Germline V lookup: CDR1 MDHEN, CDR2 SYDVKM. The CDR3 DNA reads as TGTGCCAGCAGTTTTGGCAATTATGTAAATCAGCCCCAGCATTTT. Amino acids: CASSFGNYVNQPQHF.

The gene calls are TRBV7-9 and TRBJ2-7; TRBD1 aligns across 7 bases. J was trimmed by 0 bases and V by 0 bases; bases with no gene match: 11. The germline V gene has CDR1 SEHNR and CDR2 FQNEAQ (reference sequence). The CDR3 covers 18 residues. CDR3 nucleotide sequence: TGTGCCAGCAGCTTAGCTACTCGGACAGGCCAGCCCTCCTACGAGCAGTACTTC. It translates to CASSLATRTGQPSYEQYF.